This is a list of T cell receptor beta chains from one sample in a study of naive and memory T cell subsets. TCRdb fed the UMI-ligation and nested PCR reads into MiXCR, producing one record per CDR3 protein. The repertoire consists of roughly 150,000 distinct CDR3 sequences, with 15% to 20% occurring once and the leading ten covering roughly 0.68%. The source material was naive CD8+ T cells from blood. Receptors originate from a human donor in good health. Both conserved end residues are part of each CDR3. A D gene is named only where the DNA matches it firmly. For some rows the clone size is stated as once, few or many, or as a class when expanded; others skip it.

j_gene | v_gene | d_gene | abundance | CDR3nt | CDR3aa
TRBJ2-1 | TRBV7-6 | - | - | TGTGCCAGCAGCTTTATCGGGGACCCCTACAATGAGCAGTTCTTC | CASSFIGDPYNEQFF
TRBJ2-3 | TRBV6-5 | TRBD2 | few | TGTGCCAGCAGTTACGGGGGGGCAGATACGCAGTATTTT | CASSYGGADTQYF
TRBJ2-2 | TRBV5-1 | - | few | TGCGCCAGCAGCTGGCTAAGGACGAACACCGGGGAGCTGTTTTTT | CASSWLRTNTGELFF
TRBJ2-1 | TRBV6-4 | TRBD2 | - | TGTGCCAGCAAGGGTAGACTAGCGGTTTACAATGAGCAGTTCTTC | CASKGRLAVYNEQFF
TRBJ2-3 | TRBV28 | - | - | TGTGCCAGCAGCCCTGGGATTTTTTGGACAGATACGCAGTATTTT | CASSPGIFWTDTQYF
TRBJ1-1 | TRBV3-1 | - | - | TGTGCCAGCAGCCAAGAGGGGGGTGGCACTGAAGCTTTCTTT | CASSQEGGGTEAFF
TRBJ2-7 | TRBV28 | TRBD2 | - | TGTGCCAGCAGTTTAGGACTAGCGGGGATTTACGAGCAGTACTTC | CASSLGLAGIYEQYF
TRBJ2-7 | TRBV27 | - | - | TGTGCCAGCAGTTATGGGGGCTCTAGCAACGAGCAGTACTTC | CASSYGGSSNEQYF
TRBJ2-7 | TRBV29-1 | TRBD1 | few | TGCAGCGTCCTTCGGGGACAGGGGTACGAGCAGTACTTC | CSVLRGQGYEQYF
TRBJ1-5 | TRBV7-8 | - | - | TGTGCCAGCAGCGTCTTTGGCAGGGAAGTTCCCAATCAGCCCCAGCATTTT | CASSVFGREVPNQPQHF
TRBJ1-5 | TRBV28 | - | many | TGTGCCAGCAGTTTGCTGGGATATCAGCCCCAGCATTTT | CASSLLGYQPQHF
TRBJ2-2 | TRBV29-1 | TRBD2 | - | TGCAGCGGTATAGGGACTACTAGCACCGGGGAGCTGTTTTTT | CSGIGTTSTGELFF
TRBJ2-7 | TRBV29-1 | TRBD2 | few | TGCAGCGTTGGCGGGGGGAACTCCTACGAGCAGTACTTC | CSVGGGNSYEQYF
TRBJ2-7 | TRBV4-1 | - | few | TGCGCCAGCAGCCAAGCAGCGGACGCCTACGAGCAGTACTTC | CASSQAADAYEQYF
TRBJ2-3 | TRBV12-3/TRBV12-4 | TRBD1 | - | TGTGCCAGCAGCCCCGGTCGGCAGGGGGCGATTCGAAGCACAGATACGCAGTATTTT | CASSPGRQGAIRSTDTQYF
TRBJ2-2 | TRBV6-2/TRBV6-3 | - | - | TGTGCCAGCAGTTCGACCCCCTTGACCCCCGCCGGGGAGCTGTTTTTT | CASSSTPLTPAGELFF
TRBJ2-7 | TRBV11-2 | TRBD1 | many | TGTGCCAGCAGCCTGGGACAGTCCGTCGAGCAGTACTTC | CASSLGQSVEQYF
TRBJ1-5 | TRBV19 | - | - | TGTGCCAGTAGTATCGGAGGGGGTCAGCCCCAGCATTTT | CASSIGGGQPQHF
TRBJ2-2 | TRBV20-1 | TRBD2 | - | TGCAGTGCTAGAGCTAGCGGGAGTCAGAACACCGGGGAGCTGTTTTTT | CSARASGSQNTGELFF
TRBJ2-1 | TRBV7-6 | TRBD2 | few | TGTGCCAGCAGCTTCGGCCTAGCGGGCAATGAGCAGTTCTTC | CASSFGLAGNEQFF
TRBJ2-1 | TRBV4-1 | - | many | TGCGCCAGCAGCCAAGTTTCCAAGGTCAGCTCCTACAATGAGCAGTTCTTC | CASSQVSKVSSYNEQFF
TRBJ2-1 | TRBV18 | - | - | TGTGCCAGCTCACCGGGGGACTCCTACAATGAGCAGTTCTTC | CASSPGDSYNEQFF
TRBJ2-2 | TRBV27 | TRBD2 | - | TGTGCCAGCAGTTTTGGACTAGCCAACACCGGGGAGCTGTTTTTT | CASSFGLANTGELFF
TRBJ2-1 | TRBV6-5 | TRBD2 | once | TGTGCCAGCAGTTACTCGGCTAGCGGGAGTAAAAATGAGCAGTTCTTC | CASSYSASGSKNEQFF
TRBJ2-7 | TRBV27 | TRBD1 | few | TGTGCCAGCTCACCCGGGACAGCCTCCTACGAGCAGTACTTC | CASSPGTASYEQYF
TRBJ2-1 | TRBV7-9 | TRBD2 | - | TGTGCCAGCAGCTTTTCTAGTAGCGGGAGGTCTGATGAGCAGTTCTTC | CASSFSSSGRSDEQFF
TRBJ2-5 | TRBV7-9 | - | few | TGTGCCAGCAGCTTAAGCCTGGGGTTGGAGACCCAGTACTTC | CASSLSLGLETQYF
TRBJ2-7 | TRBV28 | TRBD1 | few | TGTGCCAGCAGGGGGGACAGGGGAAGAGTCTACGAGCAGTACTTC | CASRGDRGRVYEQYF
TRBJ1-1 | TRBV29-1 | - | - | TGCAGCGTTGGGGGAGTTTCGAACACTGAAGCTTTCTTT | CSVGGVSNTEAFF
TRBJ2-1 | TRBV19 | - | - | TGTGCCAGTAGTATAGGGGGCCTAAGTGACAATGAGCAGTTCTTC | CASSIGGLSDNEQFF
TRBJ2-1 | TRBV7-8 | - | few | TGTGCCATACGGATGGCGGGTTTGGACAATGAGCAGTTCTTC | CAIRMAGLDNEQFF
TRBJ2-7 | TRBV4-3 | TRBD1 | - | TGCGCCAGCAGCCAAGCGGACAGGGGATTCTACGAGCAGTACTTC | CASSQADRGFYEQYF
TRBJ2-7 | TRBV20-1 | - | - | TGCAGTGCTAGCCAGGGTTCTTCCTACGAGCAGTACTTC | CSASQGSSYEQYF
TRBJ2-5 | TRBV11-2 | - | few | TGTGCCAGCAGCTTAAACAGAAAAGAGACCCAGTACTTC | CASSLNRKETQYF
TRBJ2-2 | TRBV28 | TRBD1 | few | TGTGCCAGCAGTCTCTGGACAGGGGATACCGGGGAGCTGTTTTTT | CASSLWTGDTGELFF
TRBJ2-1 | TRBV9 | TRBD2 | - | TGTGCCAGCAGCGTAGGGACTAGCGGGAGGGGAGAGCAGTTCTTC | CASSVGTSGRGEQFF
TRBJ1-2 | TRBV7-9 | - | few | TGTGCCAGCAGCCCATATAACTATGGCTACACCTTC | CASSPYNYGYTF
TRBJ1-1 | TRBV7-9 | TRBD1 | few | TGTGCCAGCAGCCAGACAGGGCTTGGGGACACTGAAGCTTTCTTT | CASSQTGLGDTEAFF
TRBJ2-7 | TRBV29-1 | - | - | TGCAGCGTTGAAGACGACCCCTCCTACGAGCAGTACTTC | CSVEDDPSYEQYF
TRBJ2-3 | TRBV20-1 | TRBD2 | - | TGCAGTGCTAGTGGTAGACCCCTCCCGGCTAGCGGGAATGCAGATACGCAGTATTTT | CSASGRPLPASGNADTQYF
TRBJ2-7 | TRBV29-1 | - | few | TGCAGCGTTGTCGGGCCTCCCTCCTACGAGCAGTACTTC | CSVVGPPSYEQYF
TRBJ2-7 | TRBV29-1 | TRBD2 | many | TGCAGCGTTGACCTAGGACTAGCGGGAGACGAGCAGTACTTC | CSVDLGLAGDEQYF
TRBJ2-1 | TRBV28 | - | few | TGTGCCAGCAGTGAACCAGGGACATTCGTCTCCTACAATGAGCAGTTCTTC | CASSEPGTFVSYNEQFF
TRBJ1-2 | TRBV14 | - | - | TGTGCCAGCAGCCGGGGAGCGGAGTATGGCTACACCTTC | CASSRGAEYGYTF
TRBJ2-3 | TRBV7-8 | TRBD2 | - | TGTGCCAGCAGCTTTGAAGCGGGAGTGGATGGGAACACAGATACGCAGTATTTT | CASSFEAGVDGNTDTQYF
TRBJ2-1 | TRBV13 | TRBD2 | few | TGTGCCAGCAGCTTACGGCTAGCGGAGGATGAGCAGTTCTTC | CASSLRLAEDEQFF
TRBJ2-6 | TRBV6-5 | - | - | TGTGCCAGCACACAGACAGTCCAAGCTGGGGCCAACGTCCTGACTTTC | CASTQTVQAGANVLTF
TRBJ2-7 | TRBV20-1 | TRBD2 | - | TGCAGTGCTAGGGAGGCGGGAGCGAGCCTTAGCGAGCAGTACTTC | CSAREAGASLSEQYF
TRBJ2-5 | TRBV7-9 | - | few | TGTGCCAGCAGCCAGGAGAACAGGGAGGAGACCCAGTACTTC | CASSQENREETQYF
TRBJ2-2 | TRBV11-2 | - | - | TGTGCCAGCAGCCCGTGGGACACCGGGGAGCTGTTTTTT | CASSPWDTGELFF
TRBJ2-7 | TRBV29-1 | - | - | TGCAGCGTTGATCTGGGAGTGGGCGACGAGCAGTACTTC | CSVDLGVGDEQYF
TRBJ2-5 | TRBV7-9 | TRBD2 | many | TGTGCCAGCAGCCCGACTAGCGGCCAAGAGACCCAGTACTTC | CASSPTSGQETQYF
TRBJ2-4 | TRBV6-6 | - | few | TGTGCCAGCACCAGGGAGGACAGGCCAGGGTCGATTCAGTACTTC | CASTREDRPGSIQYF
TRBJ1-1 | TRBV6-2/TRBV6-3 | - | few | TGTGCCAGCAGTCCCCCACTATGGGCAGGGTTGGGCACTGAAGCTTTCTTT | CASSPPLWAGLGTEAFF
TRBJ2-1 | TRBV12-3/TRBV12-4 | - | once | TGTGCCAGCAGTAAGACCGAGCGCAATGAGCAGTTCTTC | CASSKTERNEQFF
TRBJ2-2 | TRBV4-1 | - | few | TGCGCCAGCAGCCACGGGACCGGGGAGCTGTTTTTT | CASSHGTGELFF
TRBJ2-1 | TRBV6-1 | - | - | TGTGCCAGCAGTGCCCAGGGCCCGATAAGGAATAATGAGCAGTTCTTC | CASSAQGPIRNNEQFF
TRBJ1-5 | TRBV5-6 | - | many | TGTGCCAGCAGCTTTTTGAATCAGCCCCAGCATTTT | CASSFLNQPQHF
TRBJ2-7 | TRBV6-1 | - | many | TGTGCCAGTGAGGGCTACGAGCAGTACTTC | CASEGYEQYF
TRBJ1-2 | TRBV27 | - | - | TGTGCCAGCAGTCAAGGGACGGGGAATGGCTACACCTTC | CASSQGTGNGYTF